This T cell receptor (beta chain) appears in the sequencing data of a study of long-term antiretroviral therapy in people with HIV. Study-wide results and caveats: Relative to control repertoires, HIV repertoires exhibited narrower CDR3 length ranges. Although diversity increased after ART, it remained lower than in transplant donor controls.

Remarks on this clone: The antigen remains undetermined.

This CDR3 region has 20 residues. The V end was cut by 0 bases, the J end by 1 base, with 23 bases between. Samples were assayed with immunoSEQ v3.0 at survey level. The assay was immunoSEQ multiplex PCR, and TCRdb's table has in-frame clones only and misses some. The table has about 25,000 clones, around 88% seen once. The sample in question was unsorted PBMCs, obtained about 4.3 years after starting antiretroviral therapy. The TCR comes from a man aged 25-40 years with HIV. The chain combines TRBV5-3 with TRBJ2-1, with a tentative D call TRBD1 (6 bases). TRBV5-3 is given ORF status, its function remaining uncertain. CDR3 sequence (DNA): TGTGCCAGAAGCTTGGGGGGGCGGCAGGGACCGTATAGGTCCTACAATGAGCAGTTCTTC. This encodes CARSLGGRQGPYRSYNEQFF.